The clone carrying this T cell receptor (beta chain) was found a few times. Likely unrecorded immune exposures existed in these nominally healthy donors. The source of the sample is a study of cytomegalovirus exposure and HLA in healthy donors. Across the whole study: Researchers found that around 80% of 350 to 500 genotyped donors fell within the Caucasian-associated ancestry cluster.

V was pared by 3 bases and J by 0 bases, with 4 bases between. The CDR3 runs to 13 residues. CDR1 is SEHNR and CDR2 is FQNEAQ in the germline V gene (reference sequence). The primer mix had 60 Vbeta and 13 Jbeta primers. Generated by immunoSEQ multiplex PCR, the TCRdb table keeps only in-frame clones and is missing some. The data show approximately 200,000 clones, with 79% seen just once and around 1.6% held by the top ten. The sample consisted of PBMCs. The receptor was derived from a young woman in good health and CMV-seronegative. The J gene is TRBJ2-3, the V gene TRBV7-9; D not resolved. The CDR3 bases are TGTGCCAGCAGCTTCCATAGCACAGATACGCAGTATTTT. It specifies CASSFHSTDTQYF. The full variable domain, its missing parts supplied by reference TRBV7-9 and TRBJ2-3, is DTGVSQNPRHKITKRGQNVTFRCDPISEHNRLYWYRQTLGQGPEFLTYFQNEAQLEKSRLLSDRFSAERPKGSFSTLEIQRTEQGDSAMYLCASSFHSTDTQYFGPGTRLTVL.